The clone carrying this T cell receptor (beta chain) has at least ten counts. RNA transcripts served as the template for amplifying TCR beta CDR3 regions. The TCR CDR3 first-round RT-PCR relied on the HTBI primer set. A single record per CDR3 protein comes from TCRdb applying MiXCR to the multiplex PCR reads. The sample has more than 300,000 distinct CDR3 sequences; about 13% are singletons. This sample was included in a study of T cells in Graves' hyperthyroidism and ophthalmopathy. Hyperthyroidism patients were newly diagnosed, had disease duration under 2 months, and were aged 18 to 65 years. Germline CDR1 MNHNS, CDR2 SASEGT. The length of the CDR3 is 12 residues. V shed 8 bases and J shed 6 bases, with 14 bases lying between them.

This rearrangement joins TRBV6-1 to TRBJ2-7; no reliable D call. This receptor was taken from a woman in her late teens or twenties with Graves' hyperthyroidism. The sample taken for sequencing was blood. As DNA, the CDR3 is TGTGCCAGCCAAGGGTATGGAGTCGAGCAGTACTTC. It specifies CASQGYGVEQYF.